This entry lists 14 T cell receptor beta chains sequenced from one sample in a study of Graves' ophthalmopathy and Graves' hyperthyroidism. RNA transcripts provided the template for amplifying TCR beta CDR3 regions. Second-round multiplex PCR came after first-round RT-PCR with HTBI primers. TCRdb recomputed calls from the multiplex PCR reads with MiXCR, one row per CDR3 protein. The sample has around 600,000 distinct CDR3 sequences, about 40% seen once; the top ten hold over 2.5%. Material for sequencing was peripheral blood. The receptors here all came from an adult man with Graves' ophthalmopathy.

V is TRBV10-2 and J is TRBJ2-5, with D unclear. V lost 3 bases and J lost 9, with 14 bases in between. This CDR3 contains 13 residues. Germline V gene data show CDR1 as WSHSY and CDR2 as SAAADI. CDR3 amino acids: CASSEQPNQPQYF. CDR3 bases: TGCGCCAGCAGTGAACAGCCAAATCAGCCCCAGTACTTC.

This chain's CDR3 is CASSWRGSSGNTIYF. The CDR3 DNA sequence: TGTGCCAGCAGCTGGCGGGGGTCCTCTGGAAACACCATATATTTT. This chain uses TRBV5-6 with TRBJ1-3; the D gene is possibly TRBD1 (5 bases). The V gene lost 3 bases and the J gene lost 0 bases, with 10 bases spanning the gap. This CDR3 comprises 15 residues. The germline CDR1 and CDR2 sequences are SGHDT and YYEEEE.

This clonotype was picked up a small number of times. CDR3 residues: CASSIQAGGSGANVLTF. As DNA, the CDR3 is TGTGCCAGCAGCATCCAAGCGGGGGGCTCTGGGGCCAACGTCCTGACTTTC. The chain recombines TRBV6-4 with TRBJ2-6; 9 nucleotides align to TRBD2. V lost 6 bases and J lost 0; bases outside the gene matches: 6. The CDR3 runs to 17 residues. Per the germline V gene, CDR1 is MRHNA and CDR2 is SNTAGT.

This clonotype was recorded many times. The chain is built from TRBV19 and TRBJ1-1; TRBD1 matches at 10 bases. The CDR3 has 14 residues. V shed 5 bases and J 7 bases; nucleotides not matched to a gene: 7. Germline values: CDR1 LNHDA, CDR2 SQIVND (reference sequence). Here the CDR3 DNA reads TGTGCCAGTAGTCCTGACAGGGGGCAAGGTGAAGCTTTCTTT. It yields the protein CASSPDRGQGEAFF.

In its sample, this clonotype was seen many times. V and J are TRBV11-3 and TRBJ2-5; a possible D gene is TRBD1 (7 bases). This CDR3 spans 17 amino acids. Trimming shortened V by 3 bases and J by 5 bases, and 22 bases separated the two germline ends. CDR1 is SGHNT, CDR2 YENEEA, per germline. CDR3 nucleotides: TGTGCCAGCAGCTTGGGGCCATTTAGGGGGCTAGCGGAGACCCAGTACTTC. This codes for CASSLGPFRGLAETQYF.

This clonotype was counted many times. The CDR3 spells CASVFGPYGYTF. DNA for the CDR3: TGCGCCAGCGTGTTCGGCCCATATGGCTACACCTTC. The J gene is TRBJ1-2, the V gene TRBV5-1; no definite D call. Trimming took 7 bases from V and 5 from J, leaving 12 bases between them. The CDR3 is made up of 12 amino acids. Germline V lookup: CDR1 SGHRS, CDR2 YFSETQ.

V and J are TRBV10-3 and TRBJ1-6, with 10 bases fitting TRBD1. V lost 10 bases to trimming and J lost 9 bases; unmatched junction nucleotides: 3. In germline, CDR1 is ENHRY, CDR2 SYGVKD. The length of the CDR3 is 12 residues. The CDR3 is CATWTGGSPLHF. Written as DNA, the CDR3 is TGTGCCACGTGGACAGGGGGTTCACCCCTCCACTTT.

V and J are TRBV25-1 and TRBJ2-7; 7 nucleotides agree with TRBD1. Trimming removed 6 bases from V and 3 bases from J; junction bases left unmatched: 17. The germline CDR1 and CDR2 sequences are MGHDK and SYGVNS. The CDR3 has 17 amino acids. CDR3 nucleotide sequence: TGTGCCAGCAGCCCCCTCCCCTCGACAGGGCGAGGCTACGAGCAGTACTTC. Translated, it gives CASSPLPSTGRGYEQYF.

This clonotype was detected ten times or more. This chain connects TRBV24-1 to TRBJ2-7; no firm D call. The CDR3 contains 14 residues. The ends were cut back, 0 bases at V and 4 bases at J, with 9 bases in the middle. CDR1 is KGHDR, CDR2 SFDVKD, per germline. CDR3 bases: TGTGCCACCAGTGATTTGAAGTCGCCTTACGAGCAGTACTTC. The encoded protein is CATSDLKSPYEQYF.

V and J are TRBV2 and TRBJ2-7, with D uncertain. Looked up from germline, CDR1 is SNHLY and CDR2 is FYNNEI. The CDR3 sequence is 12 residues long. CDR3 loop: CGTAAGAYEQYF. The CDR3 DNA reads TGTGGCACGGCGGCAGGCGCCTACGAGCAGTACTTC.

The chain combines TRBV5-6 with TRBJ1-5; D remains unclear. V was pared by 0 bases and J by 3 bases, with 7 bases between. CDR3 size: 14 residues. Looked up from germline, CDR1 is SGHDT and CDR2 is YYEEEE. CDR3 coding DNA: TGTGCCAGCAGCTTGGGACCTCTCAATCAGCCCCAGCATTTT. This codes for CASSLGPLNQPQHF. The full variable domain, with the rest looked up from reference TRBV5-6 and TRBJ1-5, is DAGVTQSPTHLIKTRGQQVTLRCSPKSGHDTVSWYQQALGQGPQFIFQYYEEEERQRGNFPDRFSGHQFPNYSSELNVNALLLGDSALYLCASSLGPLNQPQHFGDGTRLSIL.

The gene calls are TRBV29-1 and TRBJ2-5, with D perhaps matching TRBD1 (6 bases). Germline values: CDR1 SQVTM, CDR2 ANQGSEA. Trimming shortened V by 8 bases and J by 5 bases, and 18 bases separated the two germline ends. The CDR3 runs to 13 residues. This chain's CDR3 is CSLSAGEWETQYF. In DNA form, the CDR3 reads TGCAGCTTGTCGGCAGGGGAGTGGGAGACCCAGTACTTC.

This clonotype was detected many times. The chain recombines TRBV29-1 with TRBJ1-4; 8 nucleotides match TRBD1. The CDR3 runs to 13 residues. V trimming: 4 bases; J trimming: 8 bases; junction bases outside the gene matches: 6. Per the germline V gene, CDR1 is SQVTM and CDR2 is ANQGSEA. The CDR3 bases are TGCAGCGTTGGGACAGGGAGGCAAGAAAAACTGTTTTTT. It translates to CSVGTGRQEKLFF.

This clonotype was picked up one time. The chain joins TRBV15 to TRBJ1-3; 8 nucleotides agree with TRBD1. The CDR3 is made up of 17 amino acids. The trim removed 3 bases at V and 8 bases at J, leaving 15 bases unmatched. CDR1 LNHNV and CDR2 YYDKDF come from the germline V gene (reference sequence). The CDR3 DNA reads as TGTGCCACCAGCAGTGTCAGAACAGGGGGTTATGGCTACACCATATATTTT. It encodes CATSSVRTGGYGYTIYF.